The entry below gives a single T cell receptor (beta chain) sequence along with its context. The specificity of this receptor is unknown. Base quality data are lacking; no much larger clone is found one base away. Collaborating institutions collected whole blood in K2EDTA tubes following their own protocols. For TCRbeta analysis, collaborators shipped samples in one of three forms: frozen whole blood, isolated PBMCs, or DNA extracted from either of those sample types. TCRbeta CDR3 regions were amplified from genomic DNA using the immunoSEQ Assay, a bias-controlled multiplex PCR. As for the authors' bioinformatics: The number of nucleated cells in each sample was estimated by amplification of reference gene primers within the assay. To quantify the absolute abundance of each unique TCRbeta CDR3 rearrangement, sequence reads were collapsed and filtered. For each sample, productive Simpson clonality was calculated as the square root of Simpson's diversity index across productive rearrangements. TCRdb took this table from immuneACCESS and kept in-frame rearrangements with V and J called. Such tables lack part of the clones; where checked against another copy, unresolved V genes explain under half of the gap, and the rest is unexplained. V, J and clone size reflect that table, while D and trimming were determined from the DNA. This sample gives about 210,000 clones in total; approximately 82% of them show up just once. Roughly 12% of the sample comes from the top ten.

These data come from a study of blood T cell repertoires in COVID-19 (dated by TCRdb to the early 2020s). Concerning the study at large: Samples from collaborators originated in the United States, Italy and Spain and spanned both the acute and convalescent phases of COVID-19. The prospective study material was composed of cDNA or gDNA derived from T cells, B-cell-depleted T cells, or PBMCs. Deeply sampled blood TCRbeta repertoires from subjects exposed to, actively infected with, or recovered from COVID-19 were included in the dataset. The repertoires were released in a freely available public database intended as a resource for research on the immune response to SARS-CoV-2. The samples were drawn from two sources: the first 160 participants of the ongoing ImmuneRACE study, and over 950 subjects contributed by 6 global collaborators. The sample metadata nearly always contained a de-identified subject ID, COVID-19 status, age in years and sex. Where available, HLA class I and class II types were taken from metadata supplied by the sample provider and were not determined by assay-based typing. The paper's findings and limits, for the study overall: Clinical and demographic metadata were provided uncurated, with the amount varying by source and participant.

Including the terminal cysteine and phenylalanine, the CDR3 comprises 21 residues. Left in the record is the CDR3 DNA by itself, 63 bases read in frame from the first base. The clonotype originates from a woman aged 40 to 50 with acute or convalescent COVID-19. Rearrangement joined TRBV21-1 to TRBJ2-7; the listed D gene, TRBD2, was not tested against the DNA. TRBV21-1 represents a pseudogene. The sequencing input was peripheral blood. The DNA is as follows: TGTGCCAGCAGCAAAGGGCCCCCTCGGACTAGCGGGGTGCTAGGACCCTACGAGCAGTACTTC. This sequence encodes CASSKGPPRTSGVLGPYEQYF.